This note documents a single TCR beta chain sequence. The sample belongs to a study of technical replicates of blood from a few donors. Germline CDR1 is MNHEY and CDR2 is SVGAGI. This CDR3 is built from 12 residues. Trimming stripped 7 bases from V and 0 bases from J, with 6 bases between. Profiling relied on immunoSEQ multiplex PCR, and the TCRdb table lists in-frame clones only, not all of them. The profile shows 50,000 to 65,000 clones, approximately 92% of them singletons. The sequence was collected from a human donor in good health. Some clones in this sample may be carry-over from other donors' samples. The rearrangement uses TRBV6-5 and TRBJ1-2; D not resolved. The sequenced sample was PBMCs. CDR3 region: CASTRANYGYTF. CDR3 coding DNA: TGTGCCAGCACCCGAGCTAACTATGGCTACACCTTC.